The rows below give T cell receptor beta chains drawn from one sample of a study of T cells after posttransplantation cyclophosphamide. Generated by immunoSEQ multiplex PCR, the TCRdb table keeps only in-frame clones and is missing some. The sample consists of 20,000 or so clones, roughly 90% of them appearing once. This specimen was PBMCs, taken after allogeneic stem cell transplant with posttransplant cyclophosphamide. These receptors originate from a female patient aged 40-50 years who received an allogeneic stem cell transplant from a related donor, was CMV-positive, and had no GVHD. A subset of T cells may come from the graft donor. Each CDR3 is given with its conserved first and last residue. A D gene is named only where the DNA matches it firmly. The size field is filled for only some rows; it gives once, few, many or a size class.

NA,NA,TRBV6-6,TRBJ2-1,CATSGGAGRSYNEQFF,TGTGCCACCAGCGGCGGAGCAGGGCGTTCCTACAATGAGCAGTTCTTC
once,TRBD2,TRBV15,TRBJ2-1,CATRLAESSYNEQFF,TGTGCCACCAGACTAGCGGAGAGCTCCTACAATGAGCAGTTCTTC
NA,TRBD2,TRBV4-1,TRBJ2-7,CASSHPRGLAGGSYEQYF,TGCGCCAGCAGCCATCCACGAGGACTAGCGGGAGGGTCCTACGAGCAGTACTTC
NA,TRBD2,TRBV9,TRBJ2-7,CASSACREGGYEQYF,TGTGCCAGCAGCGCCTGCCGGGAGGGGGGCTACGAGCAGTACTTC
few,TRBD1,TRBV2,TRBJ1-2,CASSATPQGTF,TGTGCCAGCAGTGCCACCCCACAGGGGACCTTC
NA,NA,TRBV18,TRBJ1-5,CASSPQQEDQPQHF,TGTGCCAGCTCACCCCAGCAGGAGGATCAGCCCCAGCATTTT
NA,NA,TRBV30,TRBJ2-4,CAWSLGGLSKNIQYF,TGTGCCTGGAGTCTTGGCGGACTATCCAAAAACATTCAGTACTTC
few,TRBD1,TRBV10-1,TRBJ2-7,CARRTGLTYEQYF,TGCGCCAGACGGACAGGCCTCACCTACGAGCAGTACTTC
NA,TRBD2,TRBV10-3,TRBJ2-7,CAINKALAEARAQTSYEQYF,TGTGCCATCAACAAAGCCCTAGCGGAAGCCCGCGCCCAAACCTCCTACGAGCAGTACTTC
NA,TRBD1,TRBV19,TRBJ2-3,CASSRDSLKPSSTDTQYF,TGTGCCAGTTCTAGGGACAGCCTCAAACCTTCTAGCACAGATACGCAGTATTTT
NA,NA,TRBV28,TRBJ1-5,CASKGGAGQPQHF,TGTGCCAGCAAGGGGGGGGCTGGTCAGCCCCAGCATTTT
NA,NA,TRBV18,TRBJ1-5,CASSPGENSNQPQHF,TGTGCCAGCTCACCAGGGGAGAATAGCAATCAGCCCCAGCATTTT
NA,TRBD1,TRBV10-3,TRBJ1-5,CAISPGQGTNQPQHF,TGTGCCATCAGTCCGGGACAGGGGACGAATCAGCCCCAGCATTTT
once,NA,TRBV18,TRBJ2-1,CASSDYTGSINNEQFF,TGTGCCAGCTCAGACTATACAGGGTCCATCAACAATGAGCAGTTCTTC